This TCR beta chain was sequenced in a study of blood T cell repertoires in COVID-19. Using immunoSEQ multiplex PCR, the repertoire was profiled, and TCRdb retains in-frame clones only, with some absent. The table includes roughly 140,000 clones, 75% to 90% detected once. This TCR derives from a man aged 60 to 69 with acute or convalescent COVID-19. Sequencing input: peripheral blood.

Written as DNA, the CDR3 is TGTGCTAGTGGTTTGGGGCAGGGTCAGGACTATGGCTACACCTTC. Its protein is CASGLGQGQDYGYTF. This rearrangement joins TRBV12-5 to TRBJ1-2, with D perhaps TRBD1 (5 bases). The germline gives CDR1 LGHNT, CDR2 FRNRAP. CDR3 length equals 15 residues. V lost 1 base and J 3 bases, leaving 12 bases between the germline ends.